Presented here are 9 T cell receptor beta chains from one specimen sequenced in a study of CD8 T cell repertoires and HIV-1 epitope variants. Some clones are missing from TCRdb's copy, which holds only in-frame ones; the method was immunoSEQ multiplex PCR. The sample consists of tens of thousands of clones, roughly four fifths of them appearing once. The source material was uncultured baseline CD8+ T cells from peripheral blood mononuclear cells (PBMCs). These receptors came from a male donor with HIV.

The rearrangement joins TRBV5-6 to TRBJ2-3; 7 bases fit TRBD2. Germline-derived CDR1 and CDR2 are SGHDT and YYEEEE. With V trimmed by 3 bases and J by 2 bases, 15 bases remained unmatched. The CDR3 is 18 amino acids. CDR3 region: CASSSGTTNGAHTDTQYF. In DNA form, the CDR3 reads TGTGCCAGCAGCTCCGGGACTACCAACGGGGCCCACACAGATACGCAGTATTTT.

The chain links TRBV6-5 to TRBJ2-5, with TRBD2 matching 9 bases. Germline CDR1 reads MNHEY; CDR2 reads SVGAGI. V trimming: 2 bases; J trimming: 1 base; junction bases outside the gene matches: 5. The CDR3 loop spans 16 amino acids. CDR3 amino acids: CASSYQIAGAQETQYF. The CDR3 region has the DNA TGTGCCAGCAGTTACCAAATAGCGGGGGCCCAAGAGACCCAGTACTTC.

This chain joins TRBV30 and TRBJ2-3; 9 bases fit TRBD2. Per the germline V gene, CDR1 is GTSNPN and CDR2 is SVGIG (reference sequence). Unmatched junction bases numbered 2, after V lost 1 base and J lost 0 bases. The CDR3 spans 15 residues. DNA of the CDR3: TGTGCCTGGAGTGGACTAGCGGCTAGCACAGATACGCAGTATTTT. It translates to CAWSGLAASTDTQYF.

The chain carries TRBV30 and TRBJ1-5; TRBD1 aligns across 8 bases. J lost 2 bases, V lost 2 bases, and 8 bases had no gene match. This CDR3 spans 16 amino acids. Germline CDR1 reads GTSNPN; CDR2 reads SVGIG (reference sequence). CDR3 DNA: TGTGCCTGGAGTTTTCCTACAGGGGGGGGCAATCAGCCCCAGCATTTT. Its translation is CAWSFPTGGGNQPQHF.

CDR3 nucleotides: TGTGCCAGCAGCTTATCCCGGGGAACTAATGAAAAACTGTTTTTT. This translates into CASSLSRGTNEKLFF. This chain uses TRBV7-3 with TRBJ1-4; D call uncertain. The CDR3 runs to 15 residues. V was clipped by 2 bases and J by 1 base, with 8 bases between them. Germline lookup yields CDR1 SGHTA and CDR2 FQGTGA.

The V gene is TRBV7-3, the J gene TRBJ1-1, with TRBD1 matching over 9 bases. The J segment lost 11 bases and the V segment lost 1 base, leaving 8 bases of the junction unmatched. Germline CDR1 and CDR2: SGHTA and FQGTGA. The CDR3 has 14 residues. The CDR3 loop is CASSLNGDRVLAFF. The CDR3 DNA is TGTGCCAGCAGCTTAAATGGGGACAGGGTATTGGCTTTCTTT.

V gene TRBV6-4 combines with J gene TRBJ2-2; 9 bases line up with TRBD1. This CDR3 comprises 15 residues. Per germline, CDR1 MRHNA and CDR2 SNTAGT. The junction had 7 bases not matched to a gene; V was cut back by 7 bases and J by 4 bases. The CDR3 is CASKTGGASTGELFF. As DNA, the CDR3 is TGTGCCAGCAAAACAGGGGGCGCGTCCACCGGGGAGCTGTTTTTT.

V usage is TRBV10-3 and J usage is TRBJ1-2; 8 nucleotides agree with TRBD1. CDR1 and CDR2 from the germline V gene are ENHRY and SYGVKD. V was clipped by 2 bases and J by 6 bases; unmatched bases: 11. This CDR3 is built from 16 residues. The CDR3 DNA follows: TGTGCCATCAGTGAGCCGCCACCGACAGGGGAGGATGGCTACACCTTC. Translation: CAISEPPPTGEDGYTF.

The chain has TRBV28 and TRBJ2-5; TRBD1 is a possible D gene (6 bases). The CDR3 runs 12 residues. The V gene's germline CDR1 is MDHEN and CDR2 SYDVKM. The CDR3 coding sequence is TGTGTGATACAGGGTGCAGCGGAGACCCAGTACTTC. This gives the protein CVIQGAAETQYF.